This T cell receptor (beta chain) stems from a study of cytomegalovirus exposure and HLA in healthy donors. Study results and limitations: According to an earlier analysis, most TCR beta V segments yielded productive rearrangements about 90% or about 30% of the time. When presence/absence was analysed, sequencing depth was taken to be roughly uniform across donors. Later analysis revealed greater clonal expansion in HLA-associated TCR beta chains than in equally common others. The authors enumerated over 150 TCR beta chains as linked to cytomegalovirus.

Comment on this clone: Antigen unknown.

Use of 60 Vbeta and 13 Jbeta primers characterized the PCR. Sequencing used immunoSEQ multiplex PCR; TCRdb keeps in-frame clones, though not all of them. The sample records 90,000 to 120,000 clones, 60% to 75% being singletons. The junction had 11 bases not matched to a gene; V was cut back by 0 bases and J by 8 bases. CDR1 SGDLS and CDR2 YYNGEE come from the germline V gene. CDR3 length: 16 residues. This sequence originates from a man aged 25 to 45 in good health and CMV-seronegative. Sequenced sample: PBMCs. The rearrangement links TRBV9 to TRBJ2-1; 7 bases align to TRBD2. The CDR3 protein is CASSVATSSVVDEQFF. CDR3 nucleotide sequence: TGTGCCAGCAGCGTAGCGACTAGCTCTGTGGTTGATGAGCAGTTCTTC.